The rows below give T cell receptor beta chains drawn from one sample of a study of OX40 agonist ivuxolimab in advanced cancers. Profiling relied on immunoSEQ multiplex PCR, and the TCRdb table lists in-frame clones only, not all of them. Of tens of thousands of clones detected, 80% to 95% appear once; the ten largest clones hold around 0.65%. Sequencing was performed on CD4+ or CD8+ T cells sorted from blood, taken in a trial of the OX40 agonist ivuxolimab. The receptors here all came from an adult with an advanced solid tumor such as melanoma, head and neck, liver or kidney cancer. Each CDR3 is given with its conserved first and last residue. Fields, in order: V gene, clone size, J gene, D gene, CDR3 DNA, CDR3 protein. D genes are given only for firm matches. Clone size is given for some rows only: seen once, a few or many times, or a class if the clone is expanded.

v_call: TRBV7-6; clone_size: -; j_call: TRBJ2-1; d_call: -; cdr3_nt: TGTGCCAGCAGCCCCGGAGGACCCCAAAATGAGCAGTTCTTC; cdr3_aa: CASSPGGPQNEQFF
v_call: TRBV6-5; clone_size: -; j_call: TRBJ1-5; d_call: -; cdr3_nt: TGTGCCAGCGGGCCTCAGAGGGGGGTCAATCAGCCCCAGCATTTT; cdr3_aa: CASGPQRGVNQPQHF
v_call: TRBV11-2; clone_size: few; j_call: TRBJ1-2; d_call: -; cdr3_nt: TGTGCCAGCAGCCCTAGTCACATTTCCGCATATGGCTACACCTTC; cdr3_aa: CASSPSHISAYGYTF
v_call: TRBV11-1; clone_size: -; j_call: TRBJ2-3; d_call: -; cdr3_nt: TGTGCCAGCAACCCTAGGGGGGGAGATACGCAGTATTTT; cdr3_aa: CASNPRGGDTQYF
v_call: TRBV7-9; clone_size: -; j_call: TRBJ2-3; d_call: TRBD1; cdr3_nt: TGTGCCAGCAGCTCGGGACAGGGTACCCCAGATACGCAGTATTTT; cdr3_aa: CASSSGQGTPDTQYF
v_call: TRBV5-1; clone_size: once; j_call: TRBJ2-3; d_call: -; cdr3_nt: TGCGCCAGCACCCCACCGACGGCAAGCACAGATACGCAGTATTTT; cdr3_aa: CASTPPTASTDTQYF
v_call: TRBV10-3; clone_size: -; j_call: TRBJ2-6; d_call: -; cdr3_nt: TGTGCCACCCGTGGGGCCAACGTCCTGACTTTC; cdr3_aa: CATRGANVLTF
v_call: TRBV18; clone_size: -; j_call: TRBJ2-5; d_call: -; cdr3_nt: TGTGCCAGCTCACCAGTAATAGGGCAGGGGACCCAGTACTTC; cdr3_aa: CASSPVIGQGTQYF
v_call: TRBV27; clone_size: -; j_call: TRBJ2-1; d_call: -; cdr3_nt: TGTGCCAGCAGTTCCCCCCACTACAATGAGCAGTTCTTC; cdr3_aa: CASSSPHYNEQFF
v_call: TRBV5-4; clone_size: -; j_call: TRBJ2-1; d_call: TRBD2; cdr3_nt: TGTGCCAGCAATACCCTCGGGGGGGGATACAATGAGCAGTTCTTC; cdr3_aa: CASNTLGGGYNEQFF
v_call: TRBV5-8; clone_size: -; j_call: TRBJ2-1; d_call: -; cdr3_nt: TGTGCCAGCAGCTTGGGAATTAGTCTACCCTACAATGAGCAGTTCTTC; cdr3_aa: CASSLGISLPYNEQFF
v_call: TRBV9; clone_size: -; j_call: TRBJ1-6; d_call: -; cdr3_nt: TGTGCCAGCAGCGTAGGGGCTGGGGGCGCGGATTCACCCCTCCACTTT; cdr3_aa: CASSVGAGGADSPLHF
v_call: TRBV11-3; clone_size: -; j_call: TRBJ2-2; d_call: -; cdr3_nt: TGTGCCAGCAGCTTAGGAGTTCAGGGGGAGCTGTTTTTT; cdr3_aa: CASSLGVQGELFF
v_call: TRBV7-3; clone_size: -; j_call: TRBJ2-1; d_call: -; cdr3_nt: TGTGTCAGCAGCTTAAGTGTGGGCAATGAGCAGTTCTTC; cdr3_aa: CVSSLSVGNEQFF
v_call: TRBV6-6; clone_size: -; j_call: TRBJ2-6; d_call: TRBD1; cdr3_nt: TGTGCCAGCAGGGGACAGACTGGGGCCAACGTCCTGACTTTC; cdr3_aa: CASRGQTGANVLTF
v_call: TRBV7-3; clone_size: -; j_call: TRBJ2-7; d_call: TRBD2; cdr3_nt: TGTGCCAGCAGCTTACCCTATCAGCCATGGCGGGAGGGAACCGACGAGCAGTACTTC; cdr3_aa: CASSLPYQPWREGTDEQYF
v_call: TRBV6-1; clone_size: -; j_call: TRBJ1-5; d_call: -; cdr3_nt: TGTGCCAGCAGTGAACTTGGCCAGCCCCAGCATTTT; cdr3_aa: CASSELGQPQHF
v_call: TRBV21-1; clone_size: -; j_call: TRBJ1-5; d_call: -; cdr3_nt: TGTGCCAGCAGTAAAGACGGAGGGGAAGGGGCGGATCAGCCCCAGCATTTT; cdr3_aa: CASSKDGGEGADQPQHF
v_call: TRBV5-5; clone_size: -; j_call: TRBJ1-1; d_call: -; cdr3_nt: TGTGCCAGCAGCTTGTTCGGGTCGACGAACACTGAAGCTTTCTTT; cdr3_aa: CASSLFGSTNTEAFF
v_call: TRBV4-2; clone_size: -; j_call: TRBJ1-4; d_call: -; cdr3_nt: TGTGCCAGCAGCCAAGACAGGGGCCACGGGGAACTGTTTTTT; cdr3_aa: CASSQDRGHGELFF